The subject of this entry is one T cell receptor (beta chain). This record comes from a study of blood T cell repertoires in COVID-19. Study overall: Nucleic acid was either cDNA or gDNA, and it came from T cells, B-cell-depleted T cells, or PBMCs.

The data were produced by immunoSEQ multiplex PCR, yet TCRdb's version contains in-frame clones alone and is incomplete. Among 200,000 to 250,000 clones, about four fifths were seen once, and the ten largest hold 3% to 4%. The CDR3 is 14 amino acids. Germline CDR1 and CDR2: SGHTA and FQGNSA. V gave up 6 bases and J gave up 5 bases, with 15 bases separating them. The V gene is TRBV7-2, the J gene TRBJ2-3, with a tentative D call TRBD1 (6 bases). This TCR was sampled from a woman aged 60-70 years who had recovered from COVID-19. Sequencing input: PBMCs or T cells enriched from blood (not recorded which). The CDR3 loop is CASSEVGAIDTQYF. For the CDR3, the DNA is TGTGCCAGCAGTGAGGTGGGGGCTATAGATACGCAGTATTTT.